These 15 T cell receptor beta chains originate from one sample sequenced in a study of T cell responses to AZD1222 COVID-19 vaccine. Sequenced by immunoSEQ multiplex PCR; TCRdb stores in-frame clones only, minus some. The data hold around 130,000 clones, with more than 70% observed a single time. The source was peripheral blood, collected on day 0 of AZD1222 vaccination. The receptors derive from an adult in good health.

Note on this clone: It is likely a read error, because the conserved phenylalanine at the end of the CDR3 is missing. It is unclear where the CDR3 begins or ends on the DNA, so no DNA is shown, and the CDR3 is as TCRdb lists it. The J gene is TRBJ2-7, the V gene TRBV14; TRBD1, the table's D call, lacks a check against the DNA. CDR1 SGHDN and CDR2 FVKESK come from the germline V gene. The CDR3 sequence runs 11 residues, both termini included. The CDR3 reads CASSQDLRTPD.

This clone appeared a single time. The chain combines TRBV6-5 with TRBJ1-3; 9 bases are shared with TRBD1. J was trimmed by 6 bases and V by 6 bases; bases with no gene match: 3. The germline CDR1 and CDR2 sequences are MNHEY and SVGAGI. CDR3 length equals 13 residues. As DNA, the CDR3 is TGTGCCAGCAGAGGGACAGGGACAAACACCATATATTTT. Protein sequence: CASRGTGTNTIYF.

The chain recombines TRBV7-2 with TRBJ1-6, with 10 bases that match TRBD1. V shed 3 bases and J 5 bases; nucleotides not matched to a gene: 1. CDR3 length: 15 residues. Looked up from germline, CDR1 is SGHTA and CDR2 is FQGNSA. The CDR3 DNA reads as TGTGCCAGCAGCTTCGGGACAGGGGATAATTCACCCCTCCACTTT. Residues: CASSFGTGDNSPLHF. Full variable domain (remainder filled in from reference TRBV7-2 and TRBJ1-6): GAGVSQSPSNKVTEKGKDVELRCDPISGHTALYWYRQSLGQGLEFLIYFQGNSAPDKSGLPSDRFSAERTGGSVSTLTIQRTQQEDSAVYLCASSFGTGDNSPLHFGNGTRLTVT.

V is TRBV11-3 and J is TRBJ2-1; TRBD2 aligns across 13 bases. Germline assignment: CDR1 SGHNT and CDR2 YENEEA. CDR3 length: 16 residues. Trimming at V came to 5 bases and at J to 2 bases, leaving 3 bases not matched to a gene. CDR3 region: CASSPGLAGAYNEQFF. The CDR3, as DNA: TGTGCCAGCAGCCCCGGACTAGCGGGGGCCTACAATGAGCAGTTCTTC.

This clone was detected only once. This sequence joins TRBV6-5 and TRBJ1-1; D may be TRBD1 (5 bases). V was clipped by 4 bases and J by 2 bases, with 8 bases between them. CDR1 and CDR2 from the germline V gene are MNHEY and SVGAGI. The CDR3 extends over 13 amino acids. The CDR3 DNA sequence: TGTGCCAGCAGTTTCGGACACAACACTGAAGCTTTCTTT. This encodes CASSFGHNTEAFF.

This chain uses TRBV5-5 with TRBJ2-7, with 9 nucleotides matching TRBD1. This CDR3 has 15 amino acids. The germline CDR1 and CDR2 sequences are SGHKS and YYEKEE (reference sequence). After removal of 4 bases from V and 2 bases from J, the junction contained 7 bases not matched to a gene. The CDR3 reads CASSQSGTGTYEQYF. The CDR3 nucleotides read TGTGCCAGCAGCCAAAGCGGGACAGGGACCTACGAGCAGTACTTC. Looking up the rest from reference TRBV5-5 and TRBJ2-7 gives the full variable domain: DAGVTQSPTHLIKTRGQQVTLRCSPISGHKSVSWYQQVLGQGPQFIFQYYEKEERGRGNFPDRFSARQFPNYSSELNVNALLLGDSALYLCASSQSGTGTYEQYFGPGTRLTVT.

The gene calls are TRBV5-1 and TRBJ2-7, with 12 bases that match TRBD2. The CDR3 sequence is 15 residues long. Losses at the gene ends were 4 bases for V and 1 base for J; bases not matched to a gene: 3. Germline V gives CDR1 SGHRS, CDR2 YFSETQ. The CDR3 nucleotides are TGCGCCAGCAGCACAGGACTAGCGGGATCCTACGAGCAGTACTTC. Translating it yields CASSTGLAGSYEQYF.

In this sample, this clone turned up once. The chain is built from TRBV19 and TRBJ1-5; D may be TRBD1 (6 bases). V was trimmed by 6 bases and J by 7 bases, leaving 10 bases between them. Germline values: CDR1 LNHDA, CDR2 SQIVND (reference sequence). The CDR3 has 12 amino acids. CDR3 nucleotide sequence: TGTGCCAGTAGCACAGGGTACCAGCCCCAGCATTTT. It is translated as CASSTGYQPQHF. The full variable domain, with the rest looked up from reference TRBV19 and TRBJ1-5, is DGGITQSPKYLFRKEGQNVTLSCEQNLNHDAMYWYRQDPGQGLRLIYYSQIVNDFQKGDIAEGYSVSREKKESFPLTVTSAQKNPTAFYLCASSTGYQPQHFGDGTRLSIL.

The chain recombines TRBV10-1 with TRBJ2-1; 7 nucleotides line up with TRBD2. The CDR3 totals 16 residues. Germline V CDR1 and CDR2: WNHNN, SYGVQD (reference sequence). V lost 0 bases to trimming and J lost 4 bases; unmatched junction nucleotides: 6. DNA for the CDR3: TGCGCCAGCAGTGAGTCTCGAGCGGGAACATACAATGAGCAGTTCTTC. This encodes CASSESRAGTYNEQFF.

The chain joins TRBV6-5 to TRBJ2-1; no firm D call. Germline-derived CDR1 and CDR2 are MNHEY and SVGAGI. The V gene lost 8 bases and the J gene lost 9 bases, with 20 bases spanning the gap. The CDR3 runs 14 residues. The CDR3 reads CASSLDAGAPEQFF. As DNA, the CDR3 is TGTGCCAGCTCCCTGGACGCCGGAGCCCCTGAGCAGTTCTTC.

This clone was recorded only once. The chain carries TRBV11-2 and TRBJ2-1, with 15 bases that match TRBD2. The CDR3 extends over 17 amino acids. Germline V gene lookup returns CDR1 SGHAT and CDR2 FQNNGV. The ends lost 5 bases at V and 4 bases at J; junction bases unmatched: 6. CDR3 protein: CASSGRTSGGAYNEQFF. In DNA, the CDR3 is TGTGCCAGCAGCGGCCGGACTAGCGGGGGGGCTTACAATGAGCAGTTCTTC.

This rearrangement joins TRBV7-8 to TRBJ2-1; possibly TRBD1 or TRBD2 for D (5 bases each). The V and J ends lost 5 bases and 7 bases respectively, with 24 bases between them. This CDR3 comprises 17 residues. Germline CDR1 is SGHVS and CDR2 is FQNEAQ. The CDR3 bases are TGTGCCAGCAGCCCGGGTAGGGGAGTGTTAACAGTGAATGAGCAGTTCTTC. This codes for CASSPGRGVLTVNEQFF.

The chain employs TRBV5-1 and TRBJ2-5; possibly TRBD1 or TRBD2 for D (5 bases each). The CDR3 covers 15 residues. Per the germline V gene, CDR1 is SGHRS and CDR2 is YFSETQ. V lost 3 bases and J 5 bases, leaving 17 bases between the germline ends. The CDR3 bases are TGCGCCAGCAGCTCCGGGGCTCGGGCCGCGGAGACCCAGTACTTC. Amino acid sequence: CASSSGARAAETQYF.

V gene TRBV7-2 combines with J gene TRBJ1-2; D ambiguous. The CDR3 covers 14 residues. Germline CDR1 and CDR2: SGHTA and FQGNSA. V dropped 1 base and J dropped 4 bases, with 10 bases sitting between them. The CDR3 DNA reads TGTGCCAGCAGCTTAGTTGGGTCCACCTATGGCTACACCTTC. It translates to CASSLVGSTYGYTF.

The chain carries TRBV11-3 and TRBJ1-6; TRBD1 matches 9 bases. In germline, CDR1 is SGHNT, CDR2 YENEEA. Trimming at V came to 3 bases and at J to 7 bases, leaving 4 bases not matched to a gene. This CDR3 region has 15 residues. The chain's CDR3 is CASSLGQGNNSPLHF. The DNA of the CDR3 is TGTGCCAGCAGCTTGGGACAGGGTAACAATTCACCCCTCCACTTT.